These T cell receptor beta chains were read from a single sample in a study of T cell responses to AZD1222 COVID-19 vaccine. The repertoire was sequenced with immunoSEQ multiplex PCR; TCRdb's copy has only in-frame clones and lacks some. The profile covers over 75,000 clones, with roughly 87% appearing a single time and roughly 12% taken by the ten largest. Sequenced here: peripheral blood, sampled 28 days after the second AZD1222 dose. The receptors stem from an adult who received the AZD1222 COVID-19 vaccine. The conserved cysteine and the conserved F or W are not part of the CDR3 here.

v_call	j_call	cdr3_aa
TRBV6-6	TRBJ1-1	ASSYGFTEAF
TRBV30	TRBJ1-3	AWSTGQGLSGNTIY
TRBV2	TRBJ2-7	ASSAQGYPYEQY
TRBV21-1	TRBJ2-5	ASPGTGCVTQY
TRBV9	TRBJ2-3	ASSVDNGGTTDTQY
TRBV5-4	TRBJ1-2	ASNEQQGAQGGYT
TRBV7-2	TRBJ2-3	ASSPSWAGGDTQY
TRBV6-5	TRBJ1-2	ASSYLRGDYGYT
TRBV7-8	TRBJ2-7	ASSSQLSSGVSYEQY
TRBV5-7	TRBJ2-1	ASGGGVLNEQF